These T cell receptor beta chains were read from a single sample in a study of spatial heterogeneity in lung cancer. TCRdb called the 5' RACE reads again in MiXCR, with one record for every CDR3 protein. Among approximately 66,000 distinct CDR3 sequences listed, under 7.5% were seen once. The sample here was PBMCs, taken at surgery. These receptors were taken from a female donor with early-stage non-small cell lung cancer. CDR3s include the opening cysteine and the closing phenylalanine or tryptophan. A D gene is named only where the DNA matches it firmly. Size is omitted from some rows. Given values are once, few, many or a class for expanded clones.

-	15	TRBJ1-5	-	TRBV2	CASSQGAMGSQPQHF	TGTGCCAGCAGTCAAGGGGCGATGGGGAGTCAGCCCCAGCATTTT
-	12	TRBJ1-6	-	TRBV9	CATPRRTSPLHF	TGTGCCACCCCCCGACGAACTTCACCCCTCCACTTT
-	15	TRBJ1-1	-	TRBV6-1	CASTFLLTGTREAFF	TGTGCCAGCACCTTCCTCCTGACCGGGACCCGTGAAGCTTTCTTT
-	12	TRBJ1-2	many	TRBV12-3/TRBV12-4	CASSSTNYGYTF	TGTGCCAGCAGTTCCACCAACTATGGCTACACCTTC
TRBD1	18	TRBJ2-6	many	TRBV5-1	CASRNRQGTNSGANVLTF	TGCGCCAGCAGAAATAGACAGGGAACCAACTCTGGGGCCAACGTCCTGACTTTC
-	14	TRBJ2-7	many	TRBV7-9	CASSSQGGTYEQYF	TGTGCCAGCAGCTCCCAGGGGGGCACCTACGAGCAGTACTTC
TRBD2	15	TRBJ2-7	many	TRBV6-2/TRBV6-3	CATAPWLAVSYEQYF	TGTGCCACCGCCCCATGGCTAGCGGTTTCCTACGAGCAGTACTTC
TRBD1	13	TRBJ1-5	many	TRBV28	CASLGQGIQPQHF	TGTGCCAGCTTGGGACAGGGGATTCAGCCCCAGCATTTT
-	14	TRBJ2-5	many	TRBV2	CASSEGRARETQYF	TGTGCCAGCAGTGAAGGGAGGGCTAGAGAGACCCAGTACTTC
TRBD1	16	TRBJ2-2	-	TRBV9	CASSAGTGANTGELFF	TGTGCCAGCAGCGCTGGGACAGGCGCGAACACCGGGGAGCTGTTTTTT
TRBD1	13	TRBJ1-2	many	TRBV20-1	CSAKGQGKPGYTF	TGCAGTGCTAAGGGACAGGGGAAGCCCGGCTACACCTTC
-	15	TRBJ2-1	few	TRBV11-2	CASSLILVGANEQFF	TGTGCCAGCAGCTTGATCCTTGTCGGGGCCAATGAGCAGTTCTTC
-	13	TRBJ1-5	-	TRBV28	CASSLTLNQPQHF	TGTGCCAGCAGTTTAACCCTAAATCAGCCCCAGCATTTT
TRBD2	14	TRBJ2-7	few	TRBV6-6	CASRTLAGSYEQYF	TGTGCCAGCAGAACACTAGCGGGATCCTACGAGCAGTACTTC
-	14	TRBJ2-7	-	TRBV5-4	CASSPRDKHDEQYF	TGTGCCAGCAGCCCCCGGGACAAGCACGACGAGCAGTACTTC
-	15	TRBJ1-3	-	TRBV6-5	CASSRLQLSGNTIYF	TGTGCCAGCAGTCGACTCCAACTCTCTGGAAACACCATATATTTT
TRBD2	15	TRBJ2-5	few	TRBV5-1	CASSLVLAGEETQYF	TGCGCCAGCAGCTTGGTACTAGCGGGGGAGGAGACCCAGTACTTC
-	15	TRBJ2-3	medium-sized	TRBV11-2	CASSLEGRGADTQYF	TGTGCCAGCAGCTTAGAAGGCAGGGGTGCAGATACGCAGTATTTT
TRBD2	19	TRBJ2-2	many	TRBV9	CASSVGIRTSGGNTGELFF	TGTGCCAGCAGCGTAGGCATAAGGACTAGCGGGGGGAACACCGGGGAGCTGTTTTTT
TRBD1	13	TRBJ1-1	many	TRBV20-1	CSASPNRGTEAFF	TGCAGTGCTAGCCCCAACAGGGGGACTGAAGCTTTCTTT
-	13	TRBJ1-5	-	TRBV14	CASSQGGNQPQHF	TGTGCCAGCAGCCAGGGTGGCAATCAGCCCCAGCATTTT
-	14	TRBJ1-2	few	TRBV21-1	CASRAGNCYYGYTF	TGTGCCAGCAGGGCAGGGAACTGCTACTATGGCTACACCTTC
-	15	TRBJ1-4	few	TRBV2	CASGTVQGGSEKLFF	TGTGCCAGCGGGACGGTCCAGGGCGGAAGTGAAAAACTGTTTTTT
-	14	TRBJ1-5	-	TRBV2	CASSLTEGNQPQHF	TGTGCCAGCAGCCTCACGGAGGGCAATCAGCCCCAGCATTTT
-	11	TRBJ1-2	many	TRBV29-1	CSASGGAGYTF	TGCAGCGCTTCGGGGGGTGCTGGCTACACCTTC
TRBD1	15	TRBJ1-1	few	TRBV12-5	CASGLTTGAGTEAFF	TGTGCTAGTGGTTTGACGACAGGGGCCGGGACTGAAGCTTTCTTT
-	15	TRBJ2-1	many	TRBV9	CASSVESRDMDEQFF	TGTGCCAGCAGCGTTGAGTCCCGGGACATGGATGAGCAGTTCTTC